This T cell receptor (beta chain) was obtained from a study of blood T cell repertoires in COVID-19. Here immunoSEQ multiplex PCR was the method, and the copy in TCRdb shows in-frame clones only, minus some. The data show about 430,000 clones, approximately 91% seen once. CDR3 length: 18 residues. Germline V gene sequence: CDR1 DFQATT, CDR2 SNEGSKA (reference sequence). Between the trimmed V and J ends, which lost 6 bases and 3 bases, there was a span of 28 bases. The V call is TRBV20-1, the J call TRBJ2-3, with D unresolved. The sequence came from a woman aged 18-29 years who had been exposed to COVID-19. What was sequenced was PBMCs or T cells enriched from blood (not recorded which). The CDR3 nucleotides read TGCAGTGCCAGTCCCTTACGAAGATCGTCGGTGCGTACAGATACGCAGTATTTT. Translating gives CSASPLRRSSVRTDTQYF.